This entry features one T cell receptor beta chain sequence. Profiling relied on immunoSEQ multiplex PCR, and the TCRdb table lists in-frame clones only, not all of them. The sample carries 75,000 to 95,000 clones, around 85% recorded once. V dropped 5 bases and J dropped 5; count of bases not matched to a gene: 6. Germline CDR1 reads MGHRA; CDR2 reads YSYEKL. The CDR3 spans 15 residues. The data derive from a study of T cell responses to AZD1222 COVID-19 vaccine. Second doses that came at about 4 or about 12 weeks were put together. Sequences were derived from peripheral blood, sampled 28 days after the second AZD1222 dose. The genes are TRBV4-1 and TRBJ2-7; 13 bases are shared with TRBD2. This receptor was obtained from an adult who received the AZD1222 COVID-19 vaccine. The CDR3 region is CASSETSGRVNEQYF. DNA for the CDR3: TGCGCCAGCAGCGAAACTAGCGGGAGGGTAAACGAGCAGTACTTC.